These 14 T cell receptor beta chains came from one sample sequenced in a study of blood T cell repertoires in COVID-19 (dated by TCRdb to the early 2020s). Libraries were built with the immunoSEQ multiplex PCR assay. TCRdb holds this immuneACCESS table with in-frame rearrangements only. Some clones are missing; in checked studies, unresolved V genes explain under half, and the rest has no known cause. The sample yields roughly 73,000 clones; roughly 84% were counted once. Of the sample, around 2.8% falls within the top ten clones. Sequencing was carried out using peripheral blood. Source of these receptors: a man between 65 and 80 years old with active or convalescent COVID-19.

The chain recombines TRBV6-5 with TRBJ2-1; 8 bases match TRBD1. This CDR3 spans 13 amino acids. J was trimmed by 8 bases and V by 6 bases; bases with no gene match: 6. Germline V lookup: CDR1 MNHEY, CDR2 SVGAGI. This chain's CDR3 is CASRNRGIDEQFF. CDR3 coding DNA: TGTGCCAGCAGAAACAGGGGGATAGATGAGCAGTTCTTC.

The chain recombines TRBV5-1 with TRBJ2-5; no clear D. This CDR3 spans 13 amino acids. V was trimmed by 2 bases and J by 2 bases, leaving 7 bases between them. Looked up from germline, CDR1 is SGHRS and CDR2 is YFSETQ. CDR3 sequence: CASSLLPQETQYF. In DNA form, the CDR3 reads TGCGCCAGCAGCTTACTGCCGCAAGAGACCCAGTACTTC.

This chain connects TRBV11-2 to TRBJ2-4; the D gene is possibly TRBD2 (5 bases). Trimming took off 4 bases at V and 0 bases at J, with 10 bases between the two ends. Germline V gives CDR1 SGHAT, CDR2 FQNNGV. CDR3 length: 15 amino acids. The CDR3 DNA follows: TGTGCCAGCAGCTCCACTAGAGAAGCCAAAAACATTCAGTACTTC. This codes for CASSSTREAKNIQYF.

There are a few counts of this clone. This sequence joins TRBV28 and TRBJ2-7; TRBD1 matches 8 bases. Per the germline V gene, CDR1 is MDHEN and CDR2 is SYDVKM. With 7 bases clipped from V and 3 bases from J, the junction kept 11 bases outside the gene matches. The CDR3 covers 15 residues. CDR3 coding DNA: TGTGCCAGCATCCCCTCAGGGACAGGTGGCTACGAGCAGTACTTC. Encoded protein: CASIPSGTGGYEQYF.

The V call is TRBV6-1, the J call TRBJ1-3; no reliable D call. Trimming removed 8 bases from V and 3 bases from J, with 11 bases in between. The CDR3 runs to 13 residues. Germline V gene data show CDR1 as MNHNS and CDR2 as SASEGT. The CDR3 is CASAAGLGNTIYF. The CDR3 region has the DNA TGTGCCAGCGCAGCAGGCCTTGGAAACACCATATATTTT.

J is TRBJ1-5 and V is TRBV15; perhaps TRBD1 as D (5 bases). This CDR3 is 16 amino acids long. V lost 0 bases and J lost 2, with 11 bases in between. The germline CDR1 and CDR2 sequences are LNHNV and YYDKDF (reference sequence). The CDR3 sequence: CATSRDPGVGNQPQHF. The DNA of the CDR3 is TGTGCCACCAGCAGAGATCCGGGGGTAGGCAATCAGCCCCAGCATTTT. The variable domain in full, completed from reference TRBV15 and TRBJ1-5, reads DAMVIQNPRYQVTQFGKPVTLSCSQTLNHNVMYWYQQKSSQAPKLLFHYYDKDFNNEADTPDNFQSRRPNTSFCFLDIRSPGLGDTAMYLCATSRDPGVGNQPQHFGDGTRLSIL.

The genes are TRBV11-3 and TRBJ2-7; TRBD1 matches 8 bases. V lost 5 bases to trimming and J lost 3 bases; unmatched junction nucleotides: 15. There are 17 residues in the CDR3. Germline CDR1 is SGHNT and CDR2 is YENEEA. Here the CDR3 DNA reads TGTGCCAGCAGCCCACCCCCCTCGGGACAGGCGAGCTACGAGCAGTACTTC. This encodes CASSPPPSGQASYEQYF. Looking up the rest from reference TRBV11-3 and TRBJ2-7 gives the full variable domain: EAGVVQSPRYKIIEKKQPVAFWCNPISGHNTLYWYLQNLGQGPELLIRYENEEAVDDSQLPKDRFSAERLKGVDSTLKIQPAELGDSAVYLCASSPPPSGQASYEQYFGPGTRLTVT.

This clone came up a few times. Here the CDR3 DNA reads TGTGCCAGCAGCTTAGGTAGGGACAGGATCCCAATTCCAGATAGCAATCAGCCCCAGCATTTT. Its protein product is CASSLGRDRIPIPDSNQPQHF. The chain links TRBV7-7 to TRBJ1-5; 8 bases map to TRBD1. Trimming removed 1 base from V and 0 bases from J; junction bases left unmatched: 17. Germline V lookup: CDR1 SSHAT, CDR2 FNYEAQ (reference sequence). The CDR3 runs to 21 residues. Combining the CDR3 with reference TRBV7-7 and TRBJ1-5 gives the whole variable domain GAGVSQSPRYKVTKRGQDVTLRCDPISSHATLYWYQQALGQGPEFLTYFNYEAQPDKSGLPSDRFSAERPEGSISTLTIQRTEQRDSAMYRCASSLGRDRIPIPDSNQPQHFGDGTRLSIL.

The V gene is TRBV6-5, the J gene TRBJ2-5; 11 nucleotides line up with TRBD2. Germline CDR1 MNHEY, CDR2 SVGAGI. With V trimmed by 6 bases and J by 1 base, 4 bases remained unmatched. The CDR3 is 15 amino acids. In DNA, the CDR3 is TGTGCCAGCAGACCTAGCGGGGGGACCCAAGAGACCCAGTACTTC. Translation gives CASRPSGGTQETQYF.

The J gene is TRBJ1-6, the V gene TRBV2; tentatively, D is TRBD1 (5 bases). Trimming removed 7 bases at V and 8 bases at J, with 18 bases between. The CDR3 covers 15 residues. Germline CDR1 is SNHLY and CDR2 is FYNNEI. The CDR3 DNA reads as TGTGCCAGCAACCAAGGGGAATGGGGTGATTCACCCCTCCACTTT. Residues: CASNQGEWGDSPLHF.

The chain joins TRBV27 to TRBJ2-4; 7 bases match TRBD2. This CDR3 contains 16 residues. Germline V CDR1 and CDR2: MNHEY, SMNVEV (reference sequence). The CDR3 spells CASRGLGGIAKNIQYF. In DNA, the CDR3 is TGTGCTAGTCGCGGACTAGGAGGGATAGCCAAAAACATTCAGTACTTC.

The V gene is TRBV18, the J gene TRBJ1-5; D not resolved. V was trimmed by 8 bases and J by 0 bases, leaving 14 bases between them. The germline CDR1 and CDR2 sequences are KGHSH and LQKENI. CDR3 length equals 15 residues. CDR3 in amino acids: CASRPVADSNQPQHF. The DNA for the CDR3 is TGTGCCAGCCGCCCGGTGGCGGATAGCAATCAGCCCCAGCATTTT.

The gene calls are TRBV30 and TRBJ1-6; TRBD1 might be the D (6 bases). The CDR3 runs 16 residues. Germline CDR1 is GTSNPN and CDR2 is SVGIG (reference sequence). V dropped 4 bases and J dropped 0 bases, with 13 bases sitting between them. The CDR3 is CAWKRTGSSYNSPLHF. Written as DNA, the CDR3 is TGTGCCTGGAAGAGAACAGGGAGCTCCTATAATTCACCCCTCCACTTT.

Details on this clone: Mismatch with germline at one junction end may stem from a read error. The V call is TRBV2, the J call TRBJ2-3, with D possibly matching TRBD2 (5 bases). CDR1 SNHLY and CDR2 FYNNEI come from the germline V gene. The CDR3 length is 12 residues. The CDR3: CASSERRAPLDF. CDR3 DNA: TGTGCCAGCAGTGAAAGGCGGGCACCGTTGGATTTT.